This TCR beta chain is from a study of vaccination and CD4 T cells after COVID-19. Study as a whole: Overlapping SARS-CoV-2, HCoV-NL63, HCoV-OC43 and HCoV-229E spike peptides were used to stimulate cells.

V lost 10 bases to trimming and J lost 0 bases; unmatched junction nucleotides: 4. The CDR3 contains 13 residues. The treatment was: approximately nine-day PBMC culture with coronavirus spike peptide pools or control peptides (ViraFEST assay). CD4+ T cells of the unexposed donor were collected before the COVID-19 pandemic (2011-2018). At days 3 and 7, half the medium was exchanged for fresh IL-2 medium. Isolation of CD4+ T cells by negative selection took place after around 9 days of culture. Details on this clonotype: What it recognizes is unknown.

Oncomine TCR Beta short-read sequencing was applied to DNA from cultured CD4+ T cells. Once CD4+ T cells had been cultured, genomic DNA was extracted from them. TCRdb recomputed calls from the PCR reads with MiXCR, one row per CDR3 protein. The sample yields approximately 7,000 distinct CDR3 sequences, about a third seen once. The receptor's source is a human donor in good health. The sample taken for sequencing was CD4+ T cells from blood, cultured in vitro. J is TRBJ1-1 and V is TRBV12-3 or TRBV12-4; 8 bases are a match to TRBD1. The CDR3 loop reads CATTGGLNTEAFF. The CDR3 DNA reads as TGTGCCACCACAGGGGGATTGAACACTGAAGCTTTCTTT.